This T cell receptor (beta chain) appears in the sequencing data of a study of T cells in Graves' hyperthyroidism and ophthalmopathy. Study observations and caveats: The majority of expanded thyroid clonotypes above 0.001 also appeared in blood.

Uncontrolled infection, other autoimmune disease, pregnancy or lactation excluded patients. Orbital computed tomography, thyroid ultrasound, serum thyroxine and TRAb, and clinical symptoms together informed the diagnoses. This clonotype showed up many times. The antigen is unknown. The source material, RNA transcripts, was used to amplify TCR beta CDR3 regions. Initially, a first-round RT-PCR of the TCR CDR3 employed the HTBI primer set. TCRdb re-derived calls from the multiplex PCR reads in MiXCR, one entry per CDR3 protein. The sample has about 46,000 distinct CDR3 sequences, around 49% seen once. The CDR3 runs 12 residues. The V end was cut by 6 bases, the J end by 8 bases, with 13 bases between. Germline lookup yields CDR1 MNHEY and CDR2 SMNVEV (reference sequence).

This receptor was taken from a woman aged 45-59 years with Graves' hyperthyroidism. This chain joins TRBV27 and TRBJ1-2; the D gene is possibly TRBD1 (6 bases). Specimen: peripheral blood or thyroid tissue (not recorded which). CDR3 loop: CASRTTGNGYTF. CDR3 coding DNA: TGTGCCAGCAGAACTACAGGGAACGGCTACACCTTC.